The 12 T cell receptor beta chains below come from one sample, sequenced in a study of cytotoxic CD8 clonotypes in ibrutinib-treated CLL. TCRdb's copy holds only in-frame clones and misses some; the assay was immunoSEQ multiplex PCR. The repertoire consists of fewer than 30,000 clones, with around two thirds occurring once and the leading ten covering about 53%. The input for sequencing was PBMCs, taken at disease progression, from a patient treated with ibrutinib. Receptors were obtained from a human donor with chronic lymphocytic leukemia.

The CDR3 reads CASSVGTTNEKLFF. Here the CDR3 DNA reads TGTGCCAGCAGCGTAGGCACAACTAATGAAAAACTGTTTTTT. J is TRBJ1-4 and V is TRBV9; no definite D call. CDR1 SGDLS and CDR2 YYNGEE come from the germline V gene. Trimming removed 0 bases from V and 0 bases from J, with 3 bases in between. The length of the CDR3 is 14 residues.

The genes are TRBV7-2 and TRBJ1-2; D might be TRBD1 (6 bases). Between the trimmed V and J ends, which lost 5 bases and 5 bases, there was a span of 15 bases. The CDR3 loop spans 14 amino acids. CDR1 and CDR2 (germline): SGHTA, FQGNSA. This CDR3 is CASSPQGIVYGYTF. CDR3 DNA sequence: TGTGCCAGCAGCCCCCAGGGGATTGTATATGGCTACACCTTC.

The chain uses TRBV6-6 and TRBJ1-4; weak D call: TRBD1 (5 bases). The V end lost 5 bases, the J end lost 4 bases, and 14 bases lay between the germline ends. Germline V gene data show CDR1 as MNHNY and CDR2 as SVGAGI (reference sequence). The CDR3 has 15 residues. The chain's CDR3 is CASSRGLSGNEKLFF. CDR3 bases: TGTGCCAGCAGTAGGGGCCTTTCGGGTAATGAAAAACTGTTTTTT.

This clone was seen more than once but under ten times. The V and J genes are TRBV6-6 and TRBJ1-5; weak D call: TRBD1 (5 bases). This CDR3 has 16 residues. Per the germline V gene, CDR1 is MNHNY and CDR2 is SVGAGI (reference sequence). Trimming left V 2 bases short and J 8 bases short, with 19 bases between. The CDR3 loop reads CASSYRPAREKEPQHF. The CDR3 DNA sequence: TGTGCCAGCAGTTACCGACCCGCCAGGGAAAAAGAGCCCCAGCATTTT.

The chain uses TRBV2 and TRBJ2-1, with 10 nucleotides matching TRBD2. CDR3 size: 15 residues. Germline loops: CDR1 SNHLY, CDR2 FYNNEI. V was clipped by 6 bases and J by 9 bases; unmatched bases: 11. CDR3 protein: CASSQEVAGGPEQFF. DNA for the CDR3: TGTGCCAGCAGCCAAGAGGTAGCGGGGGGACCTGAGCAGTTCTTC. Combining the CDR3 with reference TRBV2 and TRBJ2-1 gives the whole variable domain EPEVTQTPSHQVTQMGQEVILRCVPISNHLYFYWYRQILGQKVEFLVSFYNNEISEKSEIFDDQFSVERPDGSNFTLKIRSTKLEDSAMYFCASSQEVAGGPEQFFGPGTRLTVL.

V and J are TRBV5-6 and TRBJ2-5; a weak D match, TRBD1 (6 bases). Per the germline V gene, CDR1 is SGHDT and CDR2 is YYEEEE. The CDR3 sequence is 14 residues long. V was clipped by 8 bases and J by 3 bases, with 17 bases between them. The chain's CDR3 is CASSGTLGKETQYF. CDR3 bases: TGTGCCAGTTCCGGGACACTGGGGAAAGAGACCCAGTACTTC.

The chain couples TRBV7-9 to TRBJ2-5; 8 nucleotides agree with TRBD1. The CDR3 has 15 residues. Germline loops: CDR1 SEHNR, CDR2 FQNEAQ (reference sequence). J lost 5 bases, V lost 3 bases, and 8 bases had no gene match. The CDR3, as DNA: TGTGCCAGCAGCTTGCTCCAGGGGGCTGGGGAGACCCAGTACTTC. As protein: CASSLLQGAGETQYF.

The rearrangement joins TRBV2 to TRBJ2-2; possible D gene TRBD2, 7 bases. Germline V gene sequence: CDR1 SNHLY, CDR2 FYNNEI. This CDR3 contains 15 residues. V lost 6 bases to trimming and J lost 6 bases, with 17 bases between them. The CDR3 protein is CASSWTAGTPGELFF. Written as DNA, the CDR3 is TGTGCCAGCAGCTGGACAGCGGGAACCCCCGGGGAGCTGTTTTTT. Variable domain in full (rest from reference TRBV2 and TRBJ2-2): EPEVTQTPSHQVTQMGQEVILRCVPISNHLYFYWYRQILGQKVEFLVSFYNNEISEKSEIFDDQFSVERPDGSNFTLKIRSTKLEDSAMYFCASSWTAGTPGELFFGEGSRLTVL.

The CDR3 region is CASSLAAGPTKGYTF. CDR3 DNA: TGTGCCAGCAGCTTAGCGGCGGGACCCACGAAAGGCTACACCTTC. The chain couples TRBV7-8 to TRBJ1-2; a possible D gene is TRBD1 (5 bases). The CDR3 covers 15 residues. V was pared by 0 bases and J by 8 bases, with 16 bases between. CDR1 SGHVS and CDR2 FQNEAQ come from the germline V gene. The full variable domain, rest sourced from reference TRBV7-8 and TRBJ1-2, is GAGVSQSPRYKVAKRGQDVALRCDPISGHVSLFWYQQALGQGPEFLTYFQNEAQLDKSGLPSDRFFAERPEGSVSTLKIQRTQQEDSAVYLCASSLAAGPTKGYTFGSGTRLTVV.

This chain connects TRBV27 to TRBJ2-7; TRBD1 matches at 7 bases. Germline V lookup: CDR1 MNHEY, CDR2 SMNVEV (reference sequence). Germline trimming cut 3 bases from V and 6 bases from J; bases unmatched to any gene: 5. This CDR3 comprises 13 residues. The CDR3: CASSFTGVGEQYF. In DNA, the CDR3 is TGTGCCAGCAGTTTCACAGGGGTGGGCGAGCAGTACTTC.

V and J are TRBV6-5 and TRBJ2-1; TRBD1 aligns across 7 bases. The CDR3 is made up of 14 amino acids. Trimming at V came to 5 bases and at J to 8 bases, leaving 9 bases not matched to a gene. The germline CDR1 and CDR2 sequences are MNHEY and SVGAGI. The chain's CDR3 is CASSLGDSRDEQFF. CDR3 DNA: TGTGCCAGCAGTCTGGGGGACAGCAGAGATGAGCAGTTCTTC.

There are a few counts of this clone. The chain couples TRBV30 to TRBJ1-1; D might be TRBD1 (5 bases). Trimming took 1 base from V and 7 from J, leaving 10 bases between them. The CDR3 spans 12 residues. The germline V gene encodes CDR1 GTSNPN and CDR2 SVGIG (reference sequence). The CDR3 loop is CAWSELGGEAFF. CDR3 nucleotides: TGTGCCTGGAGTGAACTGGGGGGTGAAGCTTTCTTT. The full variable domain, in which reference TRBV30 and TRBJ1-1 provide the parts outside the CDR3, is SQTIHQWPATLVQPVGSPLSLECTVEGTSNPNLYWYRQAAGRGLQLLFYSVGIGQISSEVPQNLSASRPQDRQFILSSKKLLLSDSGFYLCAWSELGGEAFFGQGTRLTVV.